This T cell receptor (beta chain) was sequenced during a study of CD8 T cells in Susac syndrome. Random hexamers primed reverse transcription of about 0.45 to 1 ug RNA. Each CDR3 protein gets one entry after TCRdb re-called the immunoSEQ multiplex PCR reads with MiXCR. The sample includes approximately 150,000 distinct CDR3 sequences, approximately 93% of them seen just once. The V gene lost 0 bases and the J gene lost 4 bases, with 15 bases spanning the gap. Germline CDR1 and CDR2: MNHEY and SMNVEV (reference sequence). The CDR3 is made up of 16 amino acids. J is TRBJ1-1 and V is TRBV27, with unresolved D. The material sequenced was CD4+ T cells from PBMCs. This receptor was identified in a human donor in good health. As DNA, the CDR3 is TGTGCCAGCAGTTTATCGGGATTGGGTCGGAGCACTGAAGCTTTCTTT. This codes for CASSLSGLGRSTEAFF.